This T cell receptor beta chain comes out of a study of shared clonotypes between healthy human individuals. The study's findings and limits: Compared with clonotypes that all four donors shared, non-shared clonotypes had lower generation probabilities.

This CDR3 has 14 residues. Germline assignment: CDR1 SGHKS and CDR2 YYEKEE (reference sequence). Trimming pared 4 bases from V and 3 bases from J, leaving 13 bases between. The authors ran the assay at deep level. The table came from immunoSEQ multiplex PCR; TCRdb's copy has only in-frame clones and leaves some out. There are 1.6 million or so clones in the sample; 95% to 97% occur only once, and approximately 1.1% lies in the top ten. Worth noting for this clone: Antigen specificity is unknown.

The clonotype originates from a man aged 25 to 40 in good health. This chain connects TRBV5-5 to TRBJ2-5; possibly TRBD2 for D (6 bases). The specimen sequenced was naive CD4+ T cells sorted from blood. Specified subset: CD45RA+ positively selected. CDR3 DNA: TGTGCCAGCAGCCGTGCGGGACCGAAAGAGACCCAGTACTTC. It yields the protein CASSRAGPKETQYF.